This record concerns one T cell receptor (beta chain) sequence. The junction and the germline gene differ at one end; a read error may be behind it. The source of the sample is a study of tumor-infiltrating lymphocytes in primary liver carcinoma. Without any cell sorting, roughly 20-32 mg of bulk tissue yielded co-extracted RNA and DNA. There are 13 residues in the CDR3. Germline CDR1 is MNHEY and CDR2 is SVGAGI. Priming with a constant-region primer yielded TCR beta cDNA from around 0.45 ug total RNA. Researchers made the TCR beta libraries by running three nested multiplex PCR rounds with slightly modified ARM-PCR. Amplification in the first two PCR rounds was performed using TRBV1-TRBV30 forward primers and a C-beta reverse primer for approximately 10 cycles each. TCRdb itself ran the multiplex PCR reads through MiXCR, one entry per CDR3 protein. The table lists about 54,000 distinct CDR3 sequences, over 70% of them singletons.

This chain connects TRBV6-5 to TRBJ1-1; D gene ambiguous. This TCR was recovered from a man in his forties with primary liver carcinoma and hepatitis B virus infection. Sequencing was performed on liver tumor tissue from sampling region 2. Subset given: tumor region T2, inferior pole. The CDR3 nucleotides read TGTGCCAACAGTGATGGGTGGGAGACTGAAGCTTTCTTT. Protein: CANSDGWETEAFF.